These 20 T cell receptor beta chains were sequenced from one sample in a study of T cells in Graves' hyperthyroidism and ophthalmopathy. RNA transcripts gave rise to amplified TCR beta CDR3 regions. An initial round of RT-PCR targeting the TCR CDR3 relied on the HTBI primer set. TCRdb reprocessed the multiplex PCR reads via MiXCR and lists one record per CDR3 protein. The sample has hundreds of thousands of distinct CDR3 sequences, 12% to 15% seen once. Sequencing was done on a sample of blood. The receptors originated from a woman under 30 with Graves' hyperthyroidism.

With respect to this clonotype: A much larger clone is a single base away; this may be a read error. V gene TRBV7-3 combines with J gene TRBJ2-2, with a weak D call TRBD1 (7 bases). The CDR3 contains 16 residues. Per germline, CDR1 SGHTA and CDR2 FQGTGA. The CDR3 region is CASSDPPGQITGGLFF. The CDR3 DNA follows: TGTGCCAGCAGCGACCCCCCGGGACAGATAACCGGGGGGCTGTTTTTT.

A remark on this clonotype: An end of the junction does not agree with germline; a read error may underlie this. The chain employs TRBV30 and TRBJ1-3; no reliable D call. The CDR3 consists of 14 residues. Germline V gene data show CDR1 as GTSNPN and CDR2 as SVGIG (reference sequence). The CDR3 loop is CARSGQWAGNTIYF. The CDR3 nucleotides read TGTGCCCGGAGTGGCCAATGGGCTGGAAACACCATATATTTT.

This clonotype has just a few counts. The chain links TRBV6-1 to TRBJ2-7, with 8 bases identical to TRBD2. V shed 6 bases and J 9 bases; nucleotides not matched to a gene: 4. The CDR3 is 11 residues long. Germline loops: CDR1 MNHNS, CDR2 SASEGT. CDR3 nucleotide sequence: TGTGCCAGCAGAGCGGGGGTGGTGCAGTACTTC. Amino acid sequence: CASRAGVVQYF.

This clonotype was picked up many times. The J gene is TRBJ1-1, the V gene TRBV20-1; D not resolved. The V and J ends lost 3 bases and 0 bases respectively, with 11 bases between them. The CDR3 extends over 14 amino acids. Germline V gene data show CDR1 as DFQATT and CDR2 as SNEGSKA (reference sequence). The CDR3 here is CSASPPGLNTEAFF. The DNA for the CDR3 is TGCAGTGCTAGTCCCCCCGGTTTGAACACTGAAGCTTTCTTT.

This clonotype turned up a few times. The V gene is TRBV2, the J gene TRBJ2-7; TRBD1 aligns across 10 bases. The CDR3 is made up of 15 amino acids. CDR1 is SNHLY, CDR2 FYNNEI, per germline. The junction had 2 bases not matched to a gene; V was cut back by 3 bases and J by 0 bases. The CDR3 loop reads CASSDRDRGSYEQYF. The CDR3 nucleotides are TGTGCCAGCAGTGATAGGGACAGGGGCTCCTACGAGCAGTACTTC.

CDR3 region: CASSLARSSYEQYF. The CDR3 DNA reads TGTGCCAGCAGTTTGGCTAGGAGCTCCTACGAGCAGTACTTC. The gene calls are TRBV6-9 and TRBJ2-7; the D is unclear. Trimming took 4 bases from V and 0 from J, leaving 10 bases between them. CDR1 and CDR2 from the germline V gene are MNHGY and SVAAGI. This CDR3 is 14 amino acids long.

The chain couples TRBV4-1 to TRBJ2-3; 7 nucleotides agree with TRBD1. CDR1 MGHRA and CDR2 YSYEKL come from the germline V gene. The CDR3 consists of 16 residues. Losses at the gene ends were 0 bases for V and 2 bases for J; bases not matched to a gene: 5. CDR3 bases: TGCGCCAGCAGCCAAGAGCGGCAGGGGGTCACAGATACGCAGTATTTT. Its protein is CASSQERQGVTDTQYF.

The chain uses TRBV28 and TRBJ2-7; D unclear. This CDR3 is 13 amino acids long. V shed 6 bases and J shed 7 bases, with 16 bases lying between them. Germline V gives CDR1 MDHEN, CDR2 SYDVKM. The CDR3 nucleotides read TGTGCCAGCAGCCCATACTCCTCAGGAGAGCAGTACTTC. This translates into CASSPYSSGEQYF. Supplemented by reference TRBV28 and TRBJ2-7, the full variable domain reads DVKVTQSSRYLVKRTGEKVFLECVQDMDHENMFWYRQDPGLGLRLIYFSYDVKMKEKGDIPEGYSVSREKKERFSLILESASTNQTSMYLCASSPYSSGEQYFGPGTRLTVT.

CDR3 coding DNA: TGTGCCAGCAGCCAAGCCTCGTTCATAGCCAAAAACATTCAGTACTTC. It yields the protein CASSQASFIAKNIQYF. The chain carries TRBV3-1 and TRBJ2-4; D gene uncertain. The CDR3 spans 16 residues. Germline-derived CDR1 and CDR2 are LGHDT and YNNKEL (reference sequence). Trimming pared 1 base from V and 0 bases from J, leaving 10 bases between.

This clonotype was counted at least ten times. J is TRBJ2-1 and V is TRBV6-1; TRBD1 might be the D (5 bases). Germline V gene sequence: CDR1 MNHNS, CDR2 SASEGT. CDR3 size: 16 residues. Trimming shortened V by 2 bases and J by 4 bases, and 15 bases separated the two germline ends. The DNA for the CDR3 is TGTGCCAGCAGTGAAATTAGGCAGGGATCTTACAATGAGCAGTTCTTC. It translates to CASSEIRQGSYNEQFF.

This clonotype occurred a few times. This rearrangement joins TRBV5-1 to TRBJ1-5; D is unresolved. CDR3 length: 15 amino acids. The V gene lost 4 bases and the J gene lost 2 bases, with 13 bases spanning the gap. CDR1 is SGHRS and CDR2 is YFSETQ in the germline V gene. CDR3 in DNA: TGCGCCAGCAGCCTCGAAGGCTCGGGCAATCAGCCCCAGCATTTT. Protein sequence: CASSLEGSGNQPQHF.

This clonotype was seen repeatedly, ten times or more. The CDR3 region has the DNA TGTGCCAGCAGTCCCGATAGGGGAAAACTCTCCTACGAGCAGTACTTC. Its translation is CASSPDRGKLSYEQYF. This chain links TRBV12-3 or TRBV12-4 with TRBJ2-7, with D perhaps TRBD1 (5 bases). Trimming took 5 bases from V and 0 from J, leaving 17 bases between them. The CDR3 covers 16 residues.

This chain joins TRBV5-6 and TRBJ1-2; tentatively, D is TRBD1 (6 bases). V gave up 4 bases and J gave up 6 bases, with 16 bases separating them. The germline gives CDR1 SGHDT, CDR2 YYEEEE. The CDR3 sequence is 14 residues long. CDR3 nucleotides: TGTGCCAGCAGCATGTACGGGGGCGGCGATGGCTACACCTTC. This encodes CASSMYGGGDGYTF. The complete variable domain, with remaining parts taken from reference TRBV5-6 and TRBJ1-2, reads DAGVTQSPTHLIKTRGQQVTLRCSPKSGHDTVSWYQQALGQGPQFIFQYYEEEERQRGNFPDRFSGHQFPNYSSELNVNALLLGDSALYLCASSMYGGGDGYTFGSGTRLTVV.

As concerns this clonotype: A much more abundant neighbour one base away suggests this may be a read error. The rearrangement links TRBV24-1 to TRBJ2-1; D is undetermined. Between the trimmed V and J ends, which lost 0 bases and 5 bases, there was a span of 10 bases. The CDR3 covers 15 residues. Per germline, CDR1 KGHDR and CDR2 SFDVKD. CDR3 nucleotide sequence: TGTGCCACCAGTGATTTGGATGCCGATCACAATGAGCAGTTCTTC. Translation: CATSDLDADHNEQFF.

This clonotype was seen ten or more times. The V call is TRBV7-9, the J call TRBJ2-7; perhaps TRBD2 as D (6 bases). Trimming shortened V by 5 bases and J by 7 bases, and 15 bases separated the two germline ends. CDR1 is SEHNR and CDR2 is FQNEAQ in the germline V gene (reference sequence). This CDR3 spans 13 amino acids. The CDR3 DNA is TGTGCCAGCAGCCCCGGGAGTCTTGGGGAGCAGTACTTC. Its translation: CASSPGSLGEQYF.

This clonotype was recorded many times. CDR3 in amino acids: CASMGRHKNTEAFF. CDR3 nucleotides: TGTGCCAGCATGGGTAGACATAAGAACACTGAAGCTTTCTTT. This chain links TRBV6-1 with TRBJ1-1; D not resolved. This CDR3 has 14 amino acids. Germline lookup yields CDR1 MNHNS and CDR2 SASEGT. V lost 7 bases and J 1 base, leaving 13 bases between the germline ends.

V and J are TRBV11-1 and TRBJ2-1, with TRBD2 identical over 11 bases. Germline CDR1 is SGHAT and CDR2 is FQDESV (reference sequence). V dropped 5 bases and J dropped 9; count of bases not matched to a gene: 9. This CDR3 has 15 residues. CDR3 loop: CASSVLAGVLTEQFF. CDR3 DNA: TGTGCCAGCAGCGTACTAGCGGGAGTACTTACTGAGCAGTTCTTC.

V gene TRBV9 combines with J gene TRBJ2-2; D remains ambiguous. Germline V gene lookup returns CDR1 SGDLS and CDR2 YYNGEE. The CDR3 runs to 15 residues. Trimming removed 0 bases from V and 5 bases from J, with 11 bases in between. The chain's CDR3 is CASSVDPARTGELFF. In DNA form, the CDR3 reads TGTGCCAGCAGCGTAGATCCTGCTAGGACCGGGGAGCTGTTTTTT.

This clonotype appeared a few times. The chain joins TRBV27 to TRBJ1-5; 7 nucleotides align to TRBD1. CDR1 is MNHEY, CDR2 SMNVEV, per germline (reference sequence). The CDR3 is 15 amino acids. V lost 2 bases, J lost 7 bases, and 8 bases stayed unmatched. This chain's CDR3 is CASSLGTAGGQPQHF. The CDR3 DNA follows: TGTGCCAGCAGTTTAGGGACAGCCGGGGGGCAGCCCCAGCATTTT.

This clonotype was seen only a few times. The V call is TRBV28, the J call TRBJ1-4, with 7 nucleotides matching TRBD1. After removal of 3 bases from V and 5 bases from J, the junction contained 3 bases not matched to a gene. Per the germline V gene, CDR1 is MDHEN and CDR2 is SYDVKM. The CDR3 covers 14 residues. The CDR3 DNA sequence: TGTGCCAGCAGTTTCAGACAGGGAAATGAAAAACTGTTTTTT. Its protein is CASSFRQGNEKLFF.